The clone carrying this TCR beta chain was counted between two and nine times. As yet, its antigen is unknown. From the 5' RACE reads, TCRdb called clonotypes with MiXCR, one entry per CDR3 protein. The profile shows roughly 160,000 distinct CDR3 sequences, around 13% of them singletons. This entry belongs to a study of T-cell memory formation after mild COVID-19. General study results and limits: The main location of contracting CD4+ clones was CM and EM, and that of contracting CD8+ clones was EMRA.

Germline CDR1 SGHDT, CDR2 YYEEEE. With V trimmed by 2 bases and J by 7 bases, 9 bases remained unmatched. This CDR3 comprises 17 residues. The rearrangement links TRBV5-6 to TRBJ2-1, with 13 bases matching TRBD2. Sequencing was performed on PBMCs or a T cell subset sorted from them (not recorded which). The TCR originated in a man between 18 and 29 years old who had mild COVID-19 (a few samples of this study predate the infection). Cell type and time point are not known. The CDR3 region is CASSLVTTGLAGNEQFF. The CDR3 coding sequence is TGTGCCAGCAGCTTAGTAACTACGGGACTAGCGGGGAATGAGCAGTTCTTC.